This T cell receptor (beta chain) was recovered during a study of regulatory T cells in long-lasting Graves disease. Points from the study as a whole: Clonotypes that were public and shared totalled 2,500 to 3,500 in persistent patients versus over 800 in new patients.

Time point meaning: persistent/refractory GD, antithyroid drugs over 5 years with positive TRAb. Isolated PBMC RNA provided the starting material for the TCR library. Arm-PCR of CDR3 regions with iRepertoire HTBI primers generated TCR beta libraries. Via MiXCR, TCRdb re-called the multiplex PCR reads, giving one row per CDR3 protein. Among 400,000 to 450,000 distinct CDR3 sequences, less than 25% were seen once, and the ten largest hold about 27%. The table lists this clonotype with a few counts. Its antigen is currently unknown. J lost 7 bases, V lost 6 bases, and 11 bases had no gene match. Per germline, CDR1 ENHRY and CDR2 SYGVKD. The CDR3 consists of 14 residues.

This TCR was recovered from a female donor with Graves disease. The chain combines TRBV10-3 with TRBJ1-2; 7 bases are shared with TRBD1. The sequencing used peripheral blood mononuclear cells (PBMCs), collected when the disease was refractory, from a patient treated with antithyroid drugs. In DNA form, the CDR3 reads TGTGCCATCAGACCAGACAGGGACCCGGGTGGCTACACCTTC. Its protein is CAIRPDRDPGGYTF.